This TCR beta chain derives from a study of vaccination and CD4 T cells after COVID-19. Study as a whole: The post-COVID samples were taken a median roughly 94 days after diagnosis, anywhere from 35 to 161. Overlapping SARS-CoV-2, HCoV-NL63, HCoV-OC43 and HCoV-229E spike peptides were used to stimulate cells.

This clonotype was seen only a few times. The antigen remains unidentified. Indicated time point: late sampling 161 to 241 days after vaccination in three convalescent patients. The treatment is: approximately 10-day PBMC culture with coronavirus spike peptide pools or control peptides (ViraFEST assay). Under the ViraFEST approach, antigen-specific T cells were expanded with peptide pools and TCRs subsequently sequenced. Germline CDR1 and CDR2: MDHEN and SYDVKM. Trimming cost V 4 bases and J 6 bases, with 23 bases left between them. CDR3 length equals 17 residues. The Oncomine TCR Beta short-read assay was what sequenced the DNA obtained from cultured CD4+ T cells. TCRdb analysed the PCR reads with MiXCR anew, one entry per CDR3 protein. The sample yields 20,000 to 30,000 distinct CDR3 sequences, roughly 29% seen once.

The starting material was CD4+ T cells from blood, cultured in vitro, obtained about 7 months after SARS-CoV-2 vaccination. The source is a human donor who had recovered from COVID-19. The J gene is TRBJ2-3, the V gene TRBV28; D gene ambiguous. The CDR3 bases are TGTGCCAGCAGTTCACCATCTATGGGCAGCCAGTGGGATACGCAGTATTTT. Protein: CASSSPSMGSQWDTQYF.